These T cell receptor beta chains were read from a single sample in a study of blood T cell repertoires in COVID-19. Produced via immunoSEQ multiplex PCR; TCRdb's table is partial and in-frame only. The sample comprises around 200,000 clones, around 79% of which are singletons, and about 14% rests with the top ten. Sequenced: peripheral blood. The receptors were gathered from a man aged 50-59 years who had recovered from COVID-19. Each CDR3 is given with its conserved first and last residue. D genes are given only for firm matches. Clone sizes are given selectively: once, few, many, or a class where the clone is expanded.

cdr3_nt,cdr3_aa,j_call,v_call,clone_size,d_call,cdr3_length
TGCGCCAGCAGCTTGGATCAGGGGCCCTACAATGAGCAGTTCTTC,CASSLDQGPYNEQFF,TRBJ2-1,TRBV5-1,NA,NA,15
TGCGCCAGCAGCCAGAGCCGGGACAGGGGGAATCAGCCCCAGCATTTT,CASSQSRDRGNQPQHF,TRBJ1-5,TRBV4-3,NA,TRBD1,16
TGTGCCAGCTCACCAGGAGAGGGGGAAAACTATGGCTACACCTTC,CASSPGEGENYGYTF,TRBJ1-2,TRBV18,NA,NA,15
TGTGCCAGCAGCTCAGGGGGGCAAGTAGCAGAGACCCAGTACTTC,CASSSGGQVAETQYF,TRBJ2-5,TRBV7-9,once,NA,15
TGTGCCACCAGCAGAGTGACATATAACACTGAAGCTTTCTTT,CATSRVTYNTEAFF,TRBJ1-1,TRBV15,NA,NA,14
TGCGCCAGCAGCACCCGGGACAGGGGGGCCGGGGAGCTGTTTTTT,CASSTRDRGAGELFF,TRBJ2-2,TRBV5-1,NA,TRBD1,15
TGTGCCTGGGGACTTTCTGGGGGCCCCTACGAGCAGTACTTC,CAWGLSGGPYEQYF,TRBJ2-7,TRBV30,NA,NA,14
TGTGCCAGCAGCTTCGGGACTACACAAGAGACCCAGTACTTC,CASSFGTTQETQYF,TRBJ2-5,TRBV7-9,NA,TRBD2,14
TGTGCCAGCAGTGACTTAGGGGGCCCAGGTGAGCAGTTCTTC,CASSDLGGPGEQFF,TRBJ2-1,TRBV6-4,NA,TRBD1,14
TGCAGCGTTGATTCAGGGAACACCATATATTTT,CSVDSGNTIYF,TRBJ1-3,TRBV29-1,NA,NA,11
TGTGCCAGCAGTTTTTTCCGGCGCGGTGGGGGGACCGGGGAGCTGTTTTTT,CASSFFRRGGGTGELFF,TRBJ2-2,TRBV28,NA,NA,17
TGTGCCAGCAGTGGGGTAGACAGGGGTTGGGGGAACACTGAAGCTTTCTTT,CASSGVDRGWGNTEAFF,TRBJ1-1,TRBV27,NA,TRBD1,17
TGTGCCAGCAGTCAGAGAGGACAGGGGGAAGATCAGCCCCAGCATTTT,CASSQRGQGEDQPQHF,TRBJ1-5,TRBV6-6,NA,TRBD1,16
TGTGCCACCAGCAGATATGTCAATGAGCAGTTCTTC,CATSRYVNEQFF,TRBJ2-1,TRBV15,NA,NA,12
TGTGCCATCAGTGGAGGTCGTCGGGAACTGGATACGCAGTATTTT,CAISGGRRELDTQYF,TRBJ2-3,TRBV10-3,NA,NA,15
TGTGCCAGCAGCTTATCGGGACTAGCGGGAGTTCCGTGGTTTAGGGAGCAGTTCTTC,CASSLSGLAGVPWFREQFF,TRBJ2-1,TRBV7-9,NA,TRBD2,19
TGTGCCAGCAGTTTGGGCCGGGGAGCCAAAAACATTCAGTACTTC,CASSLGRGAKNIQYF,TRBJ2-4,TRBV6-5,once,NA,15
TGCGCCAGCAGCTTGACAGGGACGAACACCGGGGAGCTGTTTTTT,CASSLTGTNTGELFF,TRBJ2-2,TRBV5-1,NA,NA,15
TGTGCCAGTAGCCGGGACAGGGAACGCGAGCAGTACTTC,CASSRDREREQYF,TRBJ2-7,TRBV19,NA,TRBD1,13
TGCAGCGTTGTGGCAGGGGCCTACGAGCAGTACTTC,CSVVAGAYEQYF,TRBJ2-7,TRBV29-1,few,NA,12
TGTGCCAGCAGTCCGCCGGACAGCCTCATGAACACTGAAGCTTTCTTT,CASSPPDSLMNTEAFF,TRBJ1-1,TRBV6-2/TRBV6-3,NA,NA,16
TGTGCCAGCAGCTTACTAGGATACGTCCCGGGACAGGGGCAACGCTCTGGAAACACCATATATTTT,CASSLLGYVPGQGQRSGNTIYF,TRBJ1-3,TRBV7-6,NA,TRBD1,22
TGTGCCAGCAGCCCAAGGTTAGCCGAGAGAGCAGATACGCAGTATTTT,CASSPRLAERADTQYF,TRBJ2-3,TRBV27,once,NA,16
TGTGCCAGCAGCGACCGGGACAGCCACGAAAAACTGTTTTTT,CASSDRDSHEKLFF,TRBJ1-4,TRBV9,once,TRBD1,14
TGTGCCAGCAGTTTATCTCGGGGGACGAGCCTACAAGAGACCCAGTACTTC,CASSLSRGTSLQETQYF,TRBJ2-5,TRBV27,NA,NA,17
TGTGCCAGAAGCCGCTTTGAGCCTTCTGACAGGAGCTCCTACAATGAGCAGTTCTTC,CARSRFEPSDRSSYNEQFF,TRBJ2-1,TRBV5-3,NA,NA,19
TGTGCCAGTAGTAGACAGGGGGCTGAGCCCCAGCATTTT,CASSRQGAEPQHF,TRBJ1-5,TRBV19,NA,TRBD1,13
TGTGCCAGCAGCTTAGGGTCGATGGCCGAGCAGTACTTC,CASSLGSMAEQYF,TRBJ2-7,TRBV11-2,NA,NA,13
TGTGCCGGGACGGGTCAGGGGCACTTGACTAAAGCTTTCTTT,CAGTGQGHLTKAFF,TRBJ1-1,TRBV30,NA,NA,14
TGTGCCTGGAGTCACTTGGGACAGAGGAACACCGGGGAGCTGTTTTTT,CAWSHLGQRNTGELFF,TRBJ2-2,TRBV30,NA,TRBD1,16
TGCAGCGCCAGACAGGGGATGAACACTGAAGCTTTCTTT,CSARQGMNTEAFF,TRBJ1-1,TRBV29-1,NA,TRBD1,13
TGTGCCAGCAGTTACGTTGCGGGCGGGGAGCTGTTTTTT,CASSYVAGGELFF,TRBJ2-2,TRBV6-2/TRBV6-3,NA,NA,13
TGTGCCAGCAGCCTCCGTCCCGGGACAGGGGGCGCTGAAGCTTTCTTT,CASSLRPGTGGAEAFF,TRBJ1-1,TRBV13,NA,TRBD1,16
TGTGCCAGCAGCCTCCCAACCGGGACAGGGACTTATGGCTACACCTTC,CASSLPTGTGTYGYTF,TRBJ1-2,TRBV3-1/TRBV3-2,few,TRBD1,16